These 16 T cell receptor beta chains share one sample of origin, sequenced in a study of T cell responses to AZD1222 COVID-19 vaccine (dated by TCRdb to the early 2020s). Library preparation was by the immunoSEQ multiplex PCR assay. TCRdb limited this immuneACCESS table to in-frame rearrangements with V and J called. A share of clones is missing; checked studies link under half to unresolved V genes, and the rest is unexplained. The sample table contains under 150,000 clones; only one count was recorded for approximately 90% of them. In total, the top ten clones hold around a tenth of the sample. The sample's time point label is to be understood as: about 28 days (+/-7) after the second vaccine dose. Here the sequenced sample was peripheral blood, taken 28 days after the second AZD1222 dose. These receptors were collected from an adult who received the AZD1222 COVID-19 vaccine.

The chain couples TRBV29-1 to TRBJ2-7; possibly TRBD2 for D (7 bases). Germline loops: CDR1 SQVTM, CDR2 ANQGSEA. The CDR3 consists of 12 residues. Trimming removed 3 bases at V and 3 bases at J, with 9 bases between. The CDR3 region has the DNA TGCAGCGTTGAGGGAGGGGGCTACGAGCAGTACTTC. Its protein product is CSVEGGGYEQYF.

This clone turned up a few times. The chain is built from TRBV6-6 and TRBJ2-7, with D possibly being TRBD1 or TRBD2 (5 bases each). Germline loops: CDR1 MNHNY, CDR2 SVGAGI (reference sequence). This CDR3 spans 11 amino acids. CDR3 DNA: TGTGTATCGGGACGGTGGCACGAGCAGTACTTC. Translation gives CVSGRWHEQYF.

The rearrangement uses TRBV25-1 and TRBJ2-2; TRBD2 matches at 7 bases. Per the germline V gene, CDR1 is MGHDK and CDR2 is SYGVNS. V lost 6 bases to trimming and J lost 7 bases; unmatched junction nucleotides: 8. This CDR3 has 14 amino acids. The CDR3 spells CASRTGGGSGELFF. CDR3 DNA sequence: TGTGCCAGCAGGACCGGCGGGGGTAGCGGGGAGCTGTTTTTT.

This chain links TRBV6-2 or TRBV6-3 with TRBJ2-1; 11 nucleotides align to TRBD2. Germline CDR1 MNHEY, CDR2 SVGEGT. V dropped 1 base and J dropped 12; count of bases not matched to a gene: 11. This CDR3 has 16 amino acids. The CDR3 region is CASSYFLTSGKGGQFF. The CDR3 DNA reads as TGTGCCAGCAGTTACTTTTTGACTAGCGGGAAAGGGGGGCAGTTCTTC.

The chain couples TRBV28 to TRBJ1-4, with 7 nucleotides matching TRBD1. The germline CDR1 and CDR2 sequences are MDHEN and SYDVKM. Trimming took 5 bases from V and 7 from J; bases not matched to a gene: 7. The CDR3 spans 14 residues. Here the CDR3 DNA reads TGTGCCAGCAGTCCTGGACAGGAGAGTGAAAAACTGTTTTTT. Protein: CASSPGQESEKLFF. Combining the CDR3 with reference TRBV28 and TRBJ1-4 gives the whole variable domain DVKVTQSSRYLVKRTGEKVFLECVQDMDHENMFWYRQDPGLGLRLIYFSYDVKMKEKGDIPEGYSVSREKKERFSLILESASTNQTSMYLCASSPGQESEKLFFGSGTQLSVL.

V and J are TRBV6-5 and TRBJ2-7, with TRBD1 matching 7 bases. V shed 8 bases, J shed 8 bases, and the junction held 15 bases outside the gene matches. Germline CDR1 and CDR2: MNHEY and SVGAGI. The CDR3 extends over 14 amino acids. The CDR3 DNA sequence: TGTGCCAGCTCAACTGGGCAGGGGGTTTCGAAGCAGTACTTC. Amino acid sequence: CASSTGQGVSKQYF.

This chain joins TRBV28 and TRBJ1-2, with 11 bases lining up with TRBD1. The CDR3 is made up of 14 amino acids. The V segment lost 4 bases and the J segment 4 bases; nucleotides outside the gene matches: 2. CDR1 is MDHEN and CDR2 is SYDVKM in the germline V gene. The CDR3 DNA is TGTGCCAGCAGTTCCGGACAGGGGGCCTATGGCTACACCTTC. The encoded protein is CASSSGQGAYGYTF.

The chain carries TRBV7-8 and TRBJ1-2, with D perhaps matching TRBD1 (5 bases). Trimming stripped 1 base from V and 6 bases from J, with 12 bases between. Germline CDR1 is SGHVS and CDR2 is FQNEAQ. The CDR3 extends over 14 amino acids. The CDR3 region is CASSLGGTGDGYTF. DNA of the CDR3: TGTGCCAGCAGCTTAGGGGGGACGGGGGATGGCTACACCTTC. The full variable domain, completed using reference TRBV7-8 and TRBJ1-2, is GAGVSQSPRYKVAKRGQDVALRCDPISGHVSLFWYQQALGQGPEFLTYFQNEAQLDKSGLPSDRFFAERPEGSVSTLKIQRTQQEDSAVYLCASSLGGTGDGYTFGSGTRLTVV.

The J gene is TRBJ2-7, the V gene TRBV5-1; D is perhaps TRBD1 or TRBD2 (5 bases each). Trimming took 3 bases from V and 2 from J, leaving 12 bases between them. The CDR3 totals 14 residues. CDR1 and CDR2 (germline): SGHRS, YFSETQ. The CDR3 spells CASSSSRDAYEQYF. As DNA, the CDR3 is TGCGCCAGCAGCTCGTCCCGGGACGCCTACGAGCAGTACTTC.

This clone was detected only once. The rearrangement uses TRBV18 and TRBJ2-5, with no clear D. The CDR3 has 13 amino acids. Trimming pared 2 bases from V and 2 bases from J, leaving 6 bases between. Germline V gene lookup returns CDR1 KGHSH and CDR2 LQKENI. The CDR3: CASSPWQQETQYF. CDR3 coding DNA: TGTGCCAGCTCACCATGGCAACAAGAGACCCAGTACTTC.

CDR3 amino acids: CASSLVITRTEKLFF. The CDR3 DNA follows: TGTGCCAGCAGCTTAGTCATAACGCGGACGGAAAAACTGTTTTTT. The chain combines TRBV7-9 with TRBJ1-4; no clear D gene. The CDR3 has 15 amino acids. The germline V gene encodes CDR1 SEHNR and CDR2 FQNEAQ (reference sequence). Trimming took off 1 base at V and 8 bases at J, with 14 bases between the two ends. The full variable domain, completed using reference TRBV7-9 and TRBJ1-4, is DTGVSQNPRHKITKRGQNVTFRCDPISEHNRLYWYRQTLGQGPEFLTYFQNEAQLEKSRLLSDRFSAERPKGSFSTLEIQRTEQGDSAMYLCASSLVITRTEKLFFGSGTQLSVL.

The rearrangement uses TRBV19 and TRBJ1-2, with a possible D match to TRBD1 (5 bases). The CDR3 consists of 14 residues. CDR1 is LNHDA, CDR2 SQIVND, per germline (reference sequence). The V end lost 7 bases, the J end lost 3 bases, and 15 bases lay between the germline ends. CDR3 in amino acids: CASKKQGMDYGYTF. The DNA of the CDR3 is TGTGCCAGTAAAAAGCAGGGAATGGACTATGGCTACACCTTC.

This clone appeared a single time. The V call is TRBV19, the J call TRBJ1-5; 7 bases line up with TRBD1. This CDR3 region has 14 residues. Germline lookup yields CDR1 LNHDA and CDR2 SQIVND (reference sequence). Trimming cost V 4 bases and J 5 bases; bases outside gene matches: 5. CDR3 residues: CASSRYRGDQPQHF. CDR3 DNA: TGTGCCAGTAGTAGATACAGGGGCGATCAGCCCCAGCATTTT.

This rearrangement joins TRBV5-1 to TRBJ1-4; 8 positions match TRBD1. Per germline, CDR1 SGHRS and CDR2 YFSETQ. The trim removed 0 bases at V and 4 bases at J, leaving 2 bases unmatched. The CDR3 extends over 15 amino acids. DNA for the CDR3: TGCGCCAGCAGCTTGGACACAGGGGGTAATGAAAAACTGTTTTTT. It specifies CASSLDTGGNEKLFF. The full variable domain, with the rest looked up from reference TRBV5-1 and TRBJ1-4, is KAGVTQTPRYLIKTRGQQVTLSCSPISGHRSVSWYQQTPGQGLQFLFEYFSETQRNKGNFPGRFSGRQFSNSRSEMNVSTLELGDSALYLCASSLDTGGNEKLFFGSGTQLSVL.

The J gene is TRBJ1-3, the V gene TRBV11-2; D is perhaps TRBD1 (5 bases). The CDR3 is made up of 17 amino acids. V was pared by 1 base and J by 0 bases, with 13 bases between. CDR1 is SGHAT, CDR2 FQNNGV, per germline. The CDR3 is CASSLVTGPSSGNTIYF. DNA of the CDR3: TGTGCCAGCAGCTTAGTTACAGGCCCGAGCTCTGGAAACACCATATATTTT.

This chain joins TRBV12-5 and TRBJ2-1; D is tentatively TRBD1 or TRBD2 (6 bases each). Germline V gives CDR1 LGHNT, CDR2 FRNRAP. V was clipped by 0 bases and J by 4 bases, with 16 bases between them. CDR3 length: 17 residues. The CDR3 region has the DNA TGTGCTAGTGGTTTGGTACTGGGGGGACAAACGTACAATGAGCAGTTCTTC. This translates into CASGLVLGGQTYNEQFF.